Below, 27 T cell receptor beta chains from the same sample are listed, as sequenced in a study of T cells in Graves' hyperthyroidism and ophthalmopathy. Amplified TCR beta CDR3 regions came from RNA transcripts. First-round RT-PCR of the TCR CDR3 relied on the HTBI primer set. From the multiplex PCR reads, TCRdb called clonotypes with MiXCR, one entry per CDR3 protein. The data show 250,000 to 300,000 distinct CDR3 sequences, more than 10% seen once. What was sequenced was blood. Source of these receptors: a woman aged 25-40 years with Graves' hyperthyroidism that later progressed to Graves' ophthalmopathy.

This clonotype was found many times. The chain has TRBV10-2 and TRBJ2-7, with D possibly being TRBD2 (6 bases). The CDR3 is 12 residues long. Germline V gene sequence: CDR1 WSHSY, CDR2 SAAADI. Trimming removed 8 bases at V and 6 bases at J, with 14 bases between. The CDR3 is CASRPTRGEQYF. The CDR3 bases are TGCGCCAGCCGGCCGACTAGGGGCGAGCAGTACTTC.

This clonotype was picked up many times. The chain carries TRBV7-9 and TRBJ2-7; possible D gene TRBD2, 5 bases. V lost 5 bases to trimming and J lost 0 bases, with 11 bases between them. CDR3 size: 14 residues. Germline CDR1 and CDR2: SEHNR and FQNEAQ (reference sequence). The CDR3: CASSPMGSSYEQYF. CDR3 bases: TGTGCCAGCAGCCCAATGGGGAGCTCCTACGAGCAGTACTTC.

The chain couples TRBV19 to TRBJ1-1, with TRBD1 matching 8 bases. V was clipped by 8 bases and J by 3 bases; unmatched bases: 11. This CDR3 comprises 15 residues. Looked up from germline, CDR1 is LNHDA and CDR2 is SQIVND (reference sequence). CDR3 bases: TGTGCCAGTTCTACTGACAGGGGTGTGGACACTGAAGCTTTCTTT. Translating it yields CASSTDRGVDTEAFF. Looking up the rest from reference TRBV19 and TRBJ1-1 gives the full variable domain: DGGITQSPKYLFRKEGQNVTLSCEQNLNHDAMYWYRQDPGQGLRLIYYSQIVNDFQKGDIAEGYSVSREKKESFPLTVTSAQKNPTAFYLCASSTDRGVDTEAFFGQGTRLTVV.

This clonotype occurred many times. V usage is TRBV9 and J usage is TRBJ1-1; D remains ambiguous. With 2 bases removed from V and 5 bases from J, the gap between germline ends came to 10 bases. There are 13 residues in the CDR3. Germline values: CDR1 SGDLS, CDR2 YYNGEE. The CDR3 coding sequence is TGTGCCAGCAGCGTTAGCCCGATGACTGAAGCTTTCTTT. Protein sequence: CASSVSPMTEAFF.

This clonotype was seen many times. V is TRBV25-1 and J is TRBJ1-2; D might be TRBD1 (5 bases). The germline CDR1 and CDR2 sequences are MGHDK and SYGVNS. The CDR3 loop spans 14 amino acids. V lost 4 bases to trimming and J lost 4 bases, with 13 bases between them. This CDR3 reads CASSGGTGSYGYTF. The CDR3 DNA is TGTGCCAGCAGTGGTGGAACAGGATCCTATGGCTACACCTTC.

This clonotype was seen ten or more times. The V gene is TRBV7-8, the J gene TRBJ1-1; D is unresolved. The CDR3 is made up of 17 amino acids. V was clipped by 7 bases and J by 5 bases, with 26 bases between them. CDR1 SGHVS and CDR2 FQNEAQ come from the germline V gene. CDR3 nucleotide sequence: TGTGCCAGCATAGTTCAGCCAGACCGTCGCCTGGGGACTGAAGCTTTCTTT. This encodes CASIVQPDRRLGTEAFF.

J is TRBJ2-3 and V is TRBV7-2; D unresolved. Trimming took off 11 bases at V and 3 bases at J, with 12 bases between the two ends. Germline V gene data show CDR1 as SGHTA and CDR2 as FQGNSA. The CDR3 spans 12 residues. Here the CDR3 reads CAAPAWTDTQYF. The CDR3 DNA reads TGTGCCGCGCCCGCGTGGACAGATACGCAGTATTTT.

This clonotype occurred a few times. In DNA, the CDR3 is TGCAGTGCTCTCCATCAGGGTGGGCCCGGGGAGCTGTTTTTT. Protein sequence: CSALHQGGPGELFF. The chain recombines TRBV20-1 with TRBJ2-2; maybe TRBD1 (5 bases). CDR3 length: 14 residues. Germline CDR1 reads DFQATT; CDR2 reads SNEGSKA (reference sequence). V gave up 5 bases and J gave up 6 bases, with 16 bases separating them.

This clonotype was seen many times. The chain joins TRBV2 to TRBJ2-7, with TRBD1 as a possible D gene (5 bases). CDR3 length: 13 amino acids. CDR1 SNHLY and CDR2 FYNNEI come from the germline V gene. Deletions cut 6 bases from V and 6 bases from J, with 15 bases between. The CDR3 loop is CASRWVRETEQYF. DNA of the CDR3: TGTGCCAGCAGGTGGGTCAGGGAAACCGAGCAGTACTTC. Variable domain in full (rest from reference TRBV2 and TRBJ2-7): EPEVTQTPSHQVTQMGQEVILRCVPISNHLYFYWYRQILGQKVEFLVSFYNNEISEKSEIFDDQFSVERPDGSNFTLKIRSTKLEDSAMYFCASRWVRETEQYFGPGTRLTVT.

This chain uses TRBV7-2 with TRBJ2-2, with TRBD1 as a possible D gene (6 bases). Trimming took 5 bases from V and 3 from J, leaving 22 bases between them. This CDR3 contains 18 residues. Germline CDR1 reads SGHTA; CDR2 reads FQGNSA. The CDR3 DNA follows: TGTGCCAGCAGCGCGACCCCCATCAGGGGCGACCACACCGGGGAGCTGTTTTTT. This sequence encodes CASSATPIRGDHTGELFF.

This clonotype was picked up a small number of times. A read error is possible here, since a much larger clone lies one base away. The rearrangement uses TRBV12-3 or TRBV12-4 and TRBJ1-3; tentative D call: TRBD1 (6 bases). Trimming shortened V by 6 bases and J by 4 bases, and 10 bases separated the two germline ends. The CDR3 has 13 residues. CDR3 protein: CASRRTEGNTIYF. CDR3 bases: TGTGCCAGCAGGAGGACAGAGGGAAACACCATATATTTT.

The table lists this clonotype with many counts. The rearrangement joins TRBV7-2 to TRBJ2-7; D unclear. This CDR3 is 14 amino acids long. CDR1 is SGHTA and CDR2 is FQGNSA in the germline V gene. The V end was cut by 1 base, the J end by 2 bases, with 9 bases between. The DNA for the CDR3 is TGTGCCAGCAGCTTAGGCTGGCCCGCCTACGAGCAGTACTTC. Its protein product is CASSLGWPAYEQYF.

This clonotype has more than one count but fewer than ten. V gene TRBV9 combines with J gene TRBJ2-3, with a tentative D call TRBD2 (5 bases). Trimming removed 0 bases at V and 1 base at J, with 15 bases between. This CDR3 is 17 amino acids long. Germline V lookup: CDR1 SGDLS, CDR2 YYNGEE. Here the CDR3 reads CASSVGGWNSGTDTQYF. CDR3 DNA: TGTGCCAGCAGCGTAGGAGGGTGGAATAGCGGCACAGATACGCAGTATTTT. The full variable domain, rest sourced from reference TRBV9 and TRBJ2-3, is DSGVTQTPKHLITATGQRVTLRCSPRSGDLSVYWYQQSLDQGLQFLIQYYNGEERAKGNILERFSAQQFPDLHSELNLSSLELGDSALYFCASSVGGWNSGTDTQYFGPGTRLTVL.

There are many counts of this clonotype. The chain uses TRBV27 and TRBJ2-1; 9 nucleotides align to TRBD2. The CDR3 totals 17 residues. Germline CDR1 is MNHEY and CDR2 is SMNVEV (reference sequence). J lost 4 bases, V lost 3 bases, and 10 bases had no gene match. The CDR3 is CASSFGGGRALYNEQFF. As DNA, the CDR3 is TGTGCCAGCAGTTTTGGGGGCGGGAGGGCCTTATACAATGAGCAGTTCTTC.

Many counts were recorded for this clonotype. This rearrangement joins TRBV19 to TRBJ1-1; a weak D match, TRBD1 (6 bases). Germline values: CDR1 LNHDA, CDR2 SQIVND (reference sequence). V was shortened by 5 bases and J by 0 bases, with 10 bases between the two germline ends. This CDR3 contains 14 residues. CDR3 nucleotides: TGTGCCAGTAGTTGGGACATCATGAACACTGAAGCTTTCTTT. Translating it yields CASSWDIMNTEAFF.

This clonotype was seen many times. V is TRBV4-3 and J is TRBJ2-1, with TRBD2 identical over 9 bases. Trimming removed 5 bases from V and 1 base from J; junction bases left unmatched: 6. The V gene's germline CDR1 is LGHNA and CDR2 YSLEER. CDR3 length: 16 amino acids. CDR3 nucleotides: TGCGCCAGCAGCTCAGCTAGCGGGACATCCTACAATGAGCAGTTCTTC. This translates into CASSSASGTSYNEQFF.

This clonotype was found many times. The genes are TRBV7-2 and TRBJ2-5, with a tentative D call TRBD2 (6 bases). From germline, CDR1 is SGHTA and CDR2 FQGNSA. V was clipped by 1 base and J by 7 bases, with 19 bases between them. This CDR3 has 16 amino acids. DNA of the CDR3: TGTGCCAGCAGCTTAGGTCCCGGGACTCCGGAAAGGACCCAGTACTTC. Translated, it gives CASSLGPGTPERTQYF.

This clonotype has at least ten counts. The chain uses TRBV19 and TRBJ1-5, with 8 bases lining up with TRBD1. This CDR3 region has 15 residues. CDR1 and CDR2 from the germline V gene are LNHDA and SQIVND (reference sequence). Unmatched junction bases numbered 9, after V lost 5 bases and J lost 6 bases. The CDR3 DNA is TGTGCCAGTAGTCCGGACAGGGTTCCTTCTCAGCCCCAGCATTTT. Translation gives CASSPDRVPSQPQHF.

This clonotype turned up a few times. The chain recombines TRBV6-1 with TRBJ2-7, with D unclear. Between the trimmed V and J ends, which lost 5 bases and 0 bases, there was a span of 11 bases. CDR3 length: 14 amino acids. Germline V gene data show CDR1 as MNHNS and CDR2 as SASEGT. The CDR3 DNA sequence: TGTGCCAGCAGTTACGGAGAGAGCTCCTACGAGCAGTACTTC. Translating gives CASSYGESSYEQYF.

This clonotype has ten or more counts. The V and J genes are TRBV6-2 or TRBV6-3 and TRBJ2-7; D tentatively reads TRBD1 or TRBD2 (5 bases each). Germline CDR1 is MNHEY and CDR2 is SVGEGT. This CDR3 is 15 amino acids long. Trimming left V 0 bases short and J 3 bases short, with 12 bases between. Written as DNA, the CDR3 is TGTGCCAGCAGTTACTCGGGGGAGCTTTTCTACGAGCAGTACTTC. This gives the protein CASSYSGELFYEQYF.

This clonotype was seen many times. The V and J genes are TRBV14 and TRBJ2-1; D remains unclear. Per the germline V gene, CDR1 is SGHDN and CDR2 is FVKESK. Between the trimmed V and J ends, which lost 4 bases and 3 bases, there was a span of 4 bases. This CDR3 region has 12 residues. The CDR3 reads CASSPDYNEQFF. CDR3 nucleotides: TGTGCCAGCAGCCCCGACTACAATGAGCAGTTCTTC.

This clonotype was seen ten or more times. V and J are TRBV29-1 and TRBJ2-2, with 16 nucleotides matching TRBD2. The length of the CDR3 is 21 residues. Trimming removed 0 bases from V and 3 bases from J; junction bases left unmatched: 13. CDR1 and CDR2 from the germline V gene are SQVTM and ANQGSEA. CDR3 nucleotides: TGCAGCGTTGAAGATGGTTCCGGCGGGACTAGCGGGAGGGCGGACACCGGGGAGCTGTTTTTT. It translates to CSVEDGSGGTSGRADTGELFF.

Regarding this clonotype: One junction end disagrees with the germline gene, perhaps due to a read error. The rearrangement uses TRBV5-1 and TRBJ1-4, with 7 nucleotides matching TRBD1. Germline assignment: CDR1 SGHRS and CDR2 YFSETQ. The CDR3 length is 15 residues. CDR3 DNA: TGCGCCGGCAGCTTGGAACAGGGGCTTAATGAAAAACTGTTTTTT. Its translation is CAGSLEQGLNEKLFF.

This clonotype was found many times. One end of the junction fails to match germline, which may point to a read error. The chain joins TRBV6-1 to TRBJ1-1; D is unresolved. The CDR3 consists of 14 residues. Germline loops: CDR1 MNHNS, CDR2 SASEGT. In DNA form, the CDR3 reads TGTGCCAGCAGAGAAGACACGTTTAACACTGAAGCTTTCTTT. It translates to CASREDTFNTEAFF.

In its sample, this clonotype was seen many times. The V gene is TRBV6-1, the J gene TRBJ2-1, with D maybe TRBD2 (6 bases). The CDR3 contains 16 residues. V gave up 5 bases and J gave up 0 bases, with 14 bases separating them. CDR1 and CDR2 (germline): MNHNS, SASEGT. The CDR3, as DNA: TGTGCCAGCAGTTACGTGTTAGCGGACTCCTACAATGAGCAGTTCTTC. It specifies CASSYVLADSYNEQFF.

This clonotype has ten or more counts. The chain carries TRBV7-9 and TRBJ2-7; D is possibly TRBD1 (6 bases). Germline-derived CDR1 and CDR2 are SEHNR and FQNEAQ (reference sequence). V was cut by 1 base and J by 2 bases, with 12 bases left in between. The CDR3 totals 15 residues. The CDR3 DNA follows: TGTGCCAGCAGCTTAGGGGGGCATACTACCTACGAGCAGTACTTC. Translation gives CASSLGGHTTYEQYF.

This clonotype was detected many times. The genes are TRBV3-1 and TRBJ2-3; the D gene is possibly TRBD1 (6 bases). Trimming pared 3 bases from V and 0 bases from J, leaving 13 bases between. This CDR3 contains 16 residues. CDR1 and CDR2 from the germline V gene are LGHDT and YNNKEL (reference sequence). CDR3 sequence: CASSHWTDPSTDTQYF. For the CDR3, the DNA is TGTGCCAGCAGCCACTGGACAGACCCGAGCACAGATACGCAGTATTTT.